Each of the 15 T cell receptor beta chains below was sequenced from the same sample in a study of T-cell memory formation after mild COVID-19. TCRdb processed the 5' RACE reads anew with MiXCR; each CDR3 protein has one entry. Here the sample spans around 34,000 distinct CDR3 sequences, about 7.7% being singletons. Material for sequencing was PBMCs or a T cell subset sorted from them (not recorded which). The receptor set was obtained from a man aged 18 to 35 who had mild COVID-19 (a few samples of this study predate the infection). Cell type and time point are not known.

This clonotype was observed a few times. The V call is TRBV6-5, the J call TRBJ1-3; no clear D gene. The V and J ends lost 5 bases and 3 bases respectively, with 8 bases between them. From germline, CDR1 is MNHEY and CDR2 SVGAGI. The CDR3 has 13 amino acids. CDR3 bases: TGTGCCAGCAGTACATCGGGTGGAAACACCATATATTTT. It specifies CASSTSGGNTIYF.

This chain connects TRBV6-2 or TRBV6-3 to TRBJ1-2; D is unresolved. The CDR3 contains 13 residues. Trimming removed 7 bases from V and 0 bases from J, with 9 bases in between. Germline-derived CDR1 and CDR2 are MNHEY and SVGEGT. In DNA form, the CDR3 reads TGTGCCAGCAAAACGGTAGCTAACTATGGCTACACCTTC. Protein sequence: CASKTVANYGYTF.

This chain joins TRBV29-1 and TRBJ2-6; D is possibly TRBD1 (5 bases). The CDR3 length is 13 residues. Germline CDR1 and CDR2: SQVTM and ANQGSEA. V shed 4 bases and J shed 3 bases, with 7 bases lying between them. The DNA of the CDR3 is TGCAGCGTTGGGGGCGGTGGGGCCAACGTCCTGACTTTC. It specifies CSVGGGGANVLTF.

In this sample, this clonotype turned up many times. This chain uses TRBV20-1 with TRBJ2-1; D is possibly TRBD1 (5 bases). This CDR3 is built from 13 residues. Germline V CDR1 and CDR2: DFQATT, SNEGSKA (reference sequence). Trimming shortened V by 0 bases and J by 9 bases, and 12 bases separated the two germline ends. CDR3 region: CSARDGAGLEQFF. CDR3 sequence (DNA): TGCAGTGCTAGAGATGGGGCAGGGCTTGAGCAGTTCTTC.

This clonotype was observed many times. This chain connects TRBV6-2 or TRBV6-3 to TRBJ2-1; the D is unclear. Trimming removed 3 bases at V and 12 bases at J, with 18 bases between. Germline assignment: CDR1 MNHEY and CDR2 SVGEGT. The CDR3 extends over 14 amino acids. CDR3 region: CASSYTTDHPRQFF. In DNA, the CDR3 is TGTGCCAGCAGTTATACAACGGATCACCCTCGGCAGTTCTTC.

This clonotype was picked up many times. The chain joins TRBV18 to TRBJ1-2, with D maybe TRBD1 (5 bases). The V end was cut by 4 bases, the J end by 4 bases, with 10 bases between. Germline V CDR1 and CDR2: KGHSH, LQKENI. The CDR3 covers 13 residues. The chain's CDR3 is CASSLDTVYGYTF. The CDR3 region has the DNA TGTGCCAGCTCACTGGACACGGTCTATGGCTACACCTTC.

This clonotype was seen a few times. J is TRBJ1-4 and V is TRBV4-1; no firm D call. V lost 0 bases and J lost 14, with 7 bases in between. Germline CDR1 and CDR2: MGHRA and YSYEKL. The CDR3 consists of 11 residues. Written as DNA, the CDR3 is TGCGCCAGCAGCCAAGATTGGGTGCTGTTTTTT. This encodes CASSQDWVLFF.

This clonotype showed up many times. This chain joins TRBV7-9 and TRBJ1-1; D remains ambiguous. The CDR3 is made up of 13 amino acids. V was shortened by 1 base and J by 4 bases, with 7 bases between the two germline ends. Germline V gene lookup returns CDR1 SEHNR and CDR2 FQNEAQ (reference sequence). DNA for the CDR3: TGTGCCAGCAGCTTAGAGGCTGGCACTGAAGCTTTCTTT. Amino acids: CASSLEAGTEAFF.

This clonotype was observed a few times. The chain recombines TRBV25-1 with TRBJ1-1; D is perhaps TRBD1 (5 bases). The germline CDR1 and CDR2 sequences are MGHDK and SYGVNS. The V end was cut by 5 bases, the J end by 0 bases, with 13 bases between. The CDR3 totals 15 residues. This chain's CDR3 is CASSTWGVLNTEAFF. CDR3 DNA sequence: TGTGCCAGCAGTACCTGGGGGGTGCTGAACACTGAAGCTTTCTTT. Together with reference TRBV25-1 and TRBJ1-1, the CDR3 gives the full variable domain: EADIYQTPRYLVIGTGKKITLECSQTMGHDKMYWYQQDPGMELHLIHYSYGVNSTEKGDLSSESTVSRIRTEHFPLTLESARPSHTSQYLCASSTWGVLNTEAFFGQGTRLTVV.

This clonotype was found many times. The CDR3 loop is CASSPQGGQYNEQFF. The CDR3, as DNA: TGCGCCAGCAGCCCCCAGGGGGGTCAGTACAATGAGCAGTTCTTC. The chain is built from TRBV5-1 and TRBJ2-1; TRBD1 is a possible D gene (7 bases). Germline V gives CDR1 SGHRS, CDR2 YFSETQ. The germline V and J ends were trimmed by 4 bases and 4 bases, with 15 bases remaining between them. This CDR3 has 15 residues.

This clonotype has a count of ten or more. The chain carries TRBV6-1 and TRBJ2-3; 15 bases map to TRBD2. The germline gives CDR1 MNHNS, CDR2 SASEGT. The trim removed 1 base at V and 4 bases at J, leaving 0 bases unmatched. CDR3 length: 16 amino acids. CDR3 DNA: TGTGCCAGCAGTGAAGGGACTAGCGGGGGGGCAGATACGCAGTATTTT. This encodes CASSEGTSGGADTQYF.

This clonotype appeared many times. The chain employs TRBV5-1 and TRBJ1-4; 7 bases are a match to TRBD1. The CDR3 loop spans 16 amino acids. The J segment lost 0 bases and the V segment lost 4 bases, leaving 6 bases of the junction unmatched. CDR1 SGHRS and CDR2 YFSETQ come from the germline V gene. CDR3 in amino acids: CASSMTGIATNEKLFF. The CDR3 DNA reads as TGCGCCAGCAGCATGACAGGGATTGCAACTAATGAAAAACTGTTTTTT.

The rearrangement uses TRBV18 and TRBJ1-1; D is undetermined. In germline, CDR1 is KGHSH, CDR2 LQKENI. This CDR3 is built from 11 residues. With 2 bases removed from V and 3 bases from J, the gap between germline ends came to 1 base. The DNA for the CDR3 is TGTGCCAGCTCACCAGACACTGAAGCTTTCTTT. Its protein is CASSPDTEAFF.

This clonotype came up many times. The V gene is TRBV11-2, the J gene TRBJ2-1; D ambiguous. Per germline, CDR1 SGHAT and CDR2 FQNNGV. V lost 2 bases and J lost 4, with 9 bases in between. CDR3 length: 14 amino acids. CDR3 in DNA: TGTGCCAGCAGCTTACCCGCGCAGTACAATGAGCAGTTCTTC. Its translation: CASSLPAQYNEQFF.

This clonotype appeared many times. This chain connects TRBV7-2 to TRBJ2-6, with D perhaps matching TRBD1 (6 bases). There are 16 residues in the CDR3. Trimming stripped 5 bases from V and 2 bases from J, with 13 bases between. Germline CDR1 SGHTA, CDR2 FQGNSA. The chain's CDR3 is CASSPNHRAGANVLTF. As DNA, the CDR3 is TGTGCCAGCAGCCCGAACCACAGGGCTGGGGCCAACGTCCTGACTTTC.